These 26 T cell receptor beta chains originate from one sample sequenced in a study of human T cells and chemical hapten exposure. TCRdb redid the calling of the RACE reads with MiXCR, one entry per CDR3 protein. The sample contains approximately 320,000 distinct CDR3 sequences, about 5% of which appear only once. Time point noted: pre-sensitization, week 0. Treatment denoted: therapeutic diphenylcyclopropenone sensitization with weekly scalp DPC. The material was whole blood, obtained in connection with sensitization to the hapten diphenylcyclopropenone (DPC). The receptors originated from a woman in her late teens or twenties with alopecia areata. Some clones in this sample may be carry-over from other donors' samples.

This rearrangement joins TRBV10-3 to TRBJ2-5, with D perhaps TRBD2 (5 bases). V dropped 0 bases and J dropped 4 bases, with 15 bases sitting between them. CDR1 ENHRY and CDR2 SYGVKD come from the germline V gene. This CDR3 region has 16 residues. CDR3 coding DNA: TGTGCCATCAGTGAGTCTTGGACTTCCGCTCCAGAGACCCAGTACTTC. Amino acids: CAISESWTSAPETQYF.

This clonotype was found a few times. The rearrangement links TRBV6-5 to TRBJ2-7, with a weak D call TRBD1 (6 bases). Per germline, CDR1 MNHEY and CDR2 SVGAGI. V dropped 6 bases and J dropped 6 bases, with 21 bases sitting between them. The CDR3 is 15 residues long. CDR3 protein: CASREDSDEALEQYF. In DNA, the CDR3 is TGTGCCAGCAGGGAGGACAGCGACGAAGCCCTCGAGCAGTACTTC.

This clonotype has more than one count but fewer than ten. The chain is built from TRBV5-6 and TRBJ2-4; TRBD1 aligns across 7 bases. Germline CDR1 is SGHDT and CDR2 is YYEEEE. Unmatched junction bases numbered 14, after V lost 2 bases and J lost 0 bases. The CDR3 has 19 amino acids. CDR3 sequence reads: CASSFEYGTVKLAKNIQYF. CDR3 sequence (DNA): TGTGCCAGCAGCTTTGAGTACGGGACAGTCAAACTAGCCAAAAACATTCAGTACTTC.

Ten or more counts support this clonotype. CDR3 nucleotide sequence: TGTGCCAGCAGCTTCACAGGGTTTCTTGGCACTGAAGCTTTCTTT. This codes for CASSFTGFLGTEAFF. The rearrangement joins TRBV7-2 to TRBJ1-1; D is possibly TRBD1 (6 bases). CDR1 is SGHTA and CDR2 is FQGNSA in the germline V gene. V lost 3 bases, J lost 4 bases, and 15 bases lay in between. This CDR3 spans 15 amino acids.

To note about this clonotype: Since a much larger clone is just one base distant, this may be a read error. The rearrangement links TRBV7-8 to TRBJ2-2, with 7 positions matching TRBD1. The CDR3 extends over 16 amino acids. CDR1 and CDR2 (germline): SGHVS, FQNEAQ. The CDR3 DNA sequence: TGTGCCAGCAGCTACAGGGGCCGACAGAACTCCGGGGAGCTGTTTTTT. Its protein is CASSYRGRQNSGELFF.

The V call is TRBV7-9, the J call TRBJ2-1, with 9 bases fitting TRBD1. CDR3 length: 16 amino acids. The germline gives CDR1 SEHNR, CDR2 FQNEAQ (reference sequence). V shed 1 base and J 2 bases; nucleotides not matched to a gene: 3. CDR3 DNA sequence: TGTGCCAGCAGCTTAGGGACAGGGGCCGCCTACAATGAGCAGTTCTTC. It yields the protein CASSLGTGAAYNEQFF. Variable domain in full (rest from reference TRBV7-9 and TRBJ2-1): DTGVSQNPRHKITKRGQNVTFRCDPISEHNRLYWYRQTLGQGPEFLTYFQNEAQLEKSRLLSDRFSAERPKGSFSTLEIQRTEQGDSAMYLCASSLGTGAAYNEQFFGPGTRLTVL.

The rearrangement uses TRBV4-2 and TRBJ2-7; weak D call: TRBD2 (5 bases). The CDR3 consists of 14 residues. CDR1 and CDR2 from the germline V gene are LGHNA and YNFKEQ. Trimming pared 0 bases from V and 5 bases from J, leaving 11 bases between. The CDR3 nucleotides are TGTGCCAGCAGCCAAGATGGATCGGGAAACGAGCAGTACTTC. Translation gives CASSQDGSGNEQYF.

In its sample, this clonotype was seen many times. The chain links TRBV12-3 or TRBV12-4 to TRBJ1-1; possible D gene TRBD1, 6 bases. This CDR3 region has 15 residues. With 3 bases removed from V and 3 bases from J, the gap between germline ends came to 14 bases. The CDR3 region is CASSFSGGAYTEAFF. The CDR3 DNA is TGTGCCAGCAGTTTTTCCGGGGGCGCGTACACTGAAGCTTTCTTT.

In this sample, this clonotype turned up a few times. The chain is built from TRBV21-1 and TRBJ1-6. TRBV21-1 is a documented pseudogene. The CDR3 has 13 amino acids. This CDR3 reads CAEQSSYNSPLHF. In nucleotides, the CDR3 is TGTGCCGAGCAGAGCTCCTATAATTCACCCCTCCACTTT.

This clonotype was detected many times. J is TRBJ1-5 and V is TRBV6-2 or TRBV6-3, with D perhaps matching TRBD1 (6 bases). Germline CDR1 reads MNHEY; CDR2 reads SVGEGT. CDR3 length: 14 residues. V lost 6 bases to trimming and J lost 9 bases, with 18 bases between them. The CDR3 spells CASRHPGGRGPQHF. CDR3 in DNA: TGTGCCAGCAGACATCCGGGGGGCCGGGGGCCCCAGCATTTT.

Many counts were recorded for this clonotype. The chain recombines TRBV6-5 with TRBJ2-2; no clear D. Per the germline V gene, CDR1 is MNHEY and CDR2 is SVGAGI. The CDR3 loop spans 12 amino acids. With 6 bases removed from V and 4 bases from J, the gap between germline ends came to 6 bases. CDR3 sequence (DNA): TGTGCCAGCAGCCCGGGCACCGGGGAGCTGTTTTTT. It yields the protein CASSPGTGELFF.

The chain links TRBV28 to TRBJ1-1, with no clear D. Germline CDR1 and CDR2: MDHEN and SYDVKM. Trimming took off 4 bases at V and 7 bases at J, with 10 bases between the two ends. The CDR3 totals 12 residues. The CDR3 bases are TGTGCCAGCAGTTCATTGACATTTGAAGCTTTCTTT. This gives the protein CASSSLTFEAFF. Full variable domain (missing parts from reference TRBV28 and TRBJ1-1): DVKVTQSSRYLVKRTGEKVFLECVQDMDHENMFWYRQDPGLGLRLIYFSYDVKMKEKGDIPEGYSVSREKKERFSLILESASTNQTSMYLCASSSLTFEAFFGQGTRLTVV.

The rearrangement links TRBV5-1 to TRBJ2-4; D uncertain. The germline CDR1 and CDR2 sequences are SGHRS and YFSETQ. There are 14 residues in the CDR3. V was clipped by 4 bases and J by 3 bases, with 11 bases between them. CDR3 DNA sequence: TGCGCCAGCAGCCTCGGAGATGGCAAAAACATTCAGTACTTC. It specifies CASSLGDGKNIQYF. Filled out from reference TRBV5-1 and TRBJ2-4, the complete variable domain reads KAGVTQTPRYLIKTRGQQVTLSCSPISGHRSVSWYQQTPGQGLQFLFEYFSETQRNKGNFPGRFSGRQFSNSRSEMNVSTLELGDSALYLCASSLGDGKNIQYFGAGTRLSVL.

This clonotype was seen many times. The chain joins TRBV5-1 to TRBJ2-1; 9 nucleotides match TRBD2. V trimming: 5 bases; J trimming: 5 bases; junction bases outside the gene matches: 14. The CDR3 consists of 17 residues. In germline, CDR1 is SGHRS, CDR2 YFSETQ. For the CDR3, the DNA is TGCGCCAGCAGGCGTGATCCAGCGGGGGGATACGACAATGAGCAGTTCTTC. It is translated as CASRRDPAGGYDNEQFF.

This clonotype was found a few times. This chain connects TRBV19 to TRBJ1-5; 9 bases agree with TRBD1. The germline gives CDR1 LNHDA, CDR2 SQIVND (reference sequence). Trimming at V came to 8 bases and at J to 4 bases, leaving 12 bases not matched to a gene. The CDR3 contains 16 residues. CDR3 in amino acids: CASRGLTGQGNQPQHF. CDR3 DNA sequence: TGTGCCAGTCGTGGTCTGACGGGACAGGGAAATCAGCCCCAGCATTTT.

V gene TRBV7-2 combines with J gene TRBJ1-5; D remains unclear. This CDR3 comprises 14 residues. V was pared by 1 base and J by 3 bases, with 7 bases between. The germline V gene encodes CDR1 SGHTA and CDR2 FQGNSA. The CDR3 region is CASSLEGLNQPQHF. CDR3 nucleotides: TGTGCCAGCAGCTTAGAGGGCCTCAATCAGCCCCAGCATTTT.

This clonotype occurred many times. This chain joins TRBV7-2 and TRBJ1-4, with 7 bases that match TRBD1. Germline loops: CDR1 SGHTA, CDR2 FQGNSA. The CDR3 runs to 14 residues. Losses at the gene ends were 4 bases for V and 3 bases for J; bases not matched to a gene: 2. This CDR3 is CASSYQGANEKLFF. The CDR3 region has the DNA TGTGCCAGCAGCTACCAGGGGGCTAATGAAAAACTGTTTTTT.

The CDR3 sequence: CATSTTEGQLNTEAFF. The CDR3 region has the DNA TGTGCCACCAGCACCACTGAGGGACAGCTGAACACTGAAGCTTTCTTT. The V gene is TRBV15, the J gene TRBJ1-1, with TRBD1 matching 7 bases. The V and J ends lost 4 bases and 0 bases, in that order; junction bases with no gene match: 8. The CDR3 runs to 16 residues. Germline loops: CDR1 LNHNV, CDR2 YYDKDF (reference sequence).

This clonotype was observed at least ten times. This chain connects TRBV29-1 to TRBJ1-1; no reliable D call. Germline CDR1 is SQVTM and CDR2 is ANQGSEA. This CDR3 comprises 10 residues. Deletions cut 7 bases from V and 7 bases from J, with 10 bases between. CDR3 residues: CSALDLEAFF. The CDR3 coding sequence is TGCAGCGCACTCGACCTTGAAGCTTTCTTT.

The rearrangement links TRBV2 to TRBJ1-4; the D is unclear. From germline, CDR1 is SNHLY and CDR2 FYNNEI. The CDR3 has 13 residues. V was shortened by 10 bases and J by 0 bases, with 9 bases between the two germline ends. Written as DNA, the CDR3 is TGTGCCATGGCCCGGGCAACTAATGAAAAACTGTTTTTT. Protein product: CAMARATNEKLFF. Filled out from reference TRBV2 and TRBJ1-4, the complete variable domain reads EPEVTQTPSHQVTQMGQEVILRCVPISNHLYFYWYRQILGQKVEFLVSFYNNEISEKSEIFDDQFSVERPDGSNFTLKIRSTKLEDSAMYFCAMARATNEKLFFGSGTQLSVL.

This clonotype was counted many times. V gene TRBV7-2 combines with J gene TRBJ2-4; no reliable D call. Germline V lookup: CDR1 SGHTA, CDR2 FQGNSA. The CDR3 consists of 16 residues. Trimming removed 0 bases at V and 8 bases at J, with 17 bases between. This CDR3 is CASSLASPANRDIQYF. CDR3 nucleotides: TGTGCCAGCAGCTTAGCGTCGCCCGCGAATAGAGACATTCAGTACTTC.

The chain joins TRBV28 to TRBJ2-7; D is perhaps TRBD2 (5 bases). V lost 8 bases and J 6 bases, leaving 17 bases between the germline ends. This CDR3 is 13 amino acids long. CDR1 MDHEN and CDR2 SYDVKM come from the germline V gene. CDR3 nucleotides: TGTGCCAGCCACGATGGAGAGGGCGGCGAGCAGTACTTC. It yields the protein CASHDGEGGEQYF.

This clonotype appeared a few times. V usage is TRBV7-2 and J usage is TRBJ1-1, with 7 bases that match TRBD1. Trimming removed 0 bases from V and 4 bases from J; junction bases left unmatched: 5. CDR3 length: 15 amino acids. Germline CDR1 is SGHTA and CDR2 is FQGNSA. The CDR3 DNA is TGTGCCAGCAGCTTAGCGCAGGGGGGAGGCACTGAAGCTTTCTTT. It codes for CASSLAQGGGTEAFF.

In its sample, this clonotype was seen a few times. The chain combines TRBV25-1 with TRBJ2-3; D perhaps matches TRBD2 (5 bases). The CDR3 spans 13 residues. V lost 10 bases and J lost 1, with 12 bases in between. Germline CDR1 MGHDK, CDR2 SYGVNS. The CDR3: CATTIGGTDTQYF. CDR3 coding DNA: TGTGCCACCACAATCGGGGGCACAGATACGCAGTATTTT.

This clonotype has more than one count but fewer than ten. The chain has TRBV7-9 and TRBJ2-5; D is uncertain. Trimming shortened V by 0 bases and J by 4 bases, and 15 bases separated the two germline ends. CDR1 SEHNR and CDR2 FQNEAQ come from the germline V gene (reference sequence). The CDR3 sequence is 16 residues long. CDR3 region: CASSLAPALTGETQYF. DNA for the CDR3: TGTGCCAGCAGCTTAGCGCCGGCTCTAACGGGAGAGACCCAGTACTTC.

This clonotype was picked up a small number of times. The V and J genes are TRBV7-9 and TRBJ1-2, with 12 bases fitting TRBD1. The trim removed 0 bases at V and 8 bases at J, leaving 7 bases unmatched. The CDR3 runs 16 residues. Germline lookup yields CDR1 SEHNR and CDR2 FQNEAQ (reference sequence). Here the CDR3 reads CASSLAQGQGAGGYTF. CDR3 nucleotides: TGTGCCAGCAGCTTAGCGCAGGGACAGGGGGCTGGCGGCTACACCTTC.